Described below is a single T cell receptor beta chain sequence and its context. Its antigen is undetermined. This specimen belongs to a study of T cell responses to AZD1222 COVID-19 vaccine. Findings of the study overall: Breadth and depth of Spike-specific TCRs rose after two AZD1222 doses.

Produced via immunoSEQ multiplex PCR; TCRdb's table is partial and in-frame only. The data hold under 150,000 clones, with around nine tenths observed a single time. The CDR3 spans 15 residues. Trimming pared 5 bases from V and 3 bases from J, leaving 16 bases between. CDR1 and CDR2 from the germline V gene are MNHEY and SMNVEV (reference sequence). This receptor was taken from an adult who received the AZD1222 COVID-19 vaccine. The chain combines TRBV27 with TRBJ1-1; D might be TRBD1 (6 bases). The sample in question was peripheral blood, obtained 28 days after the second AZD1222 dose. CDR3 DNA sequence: TGTGCCAGCAGTCCCGGGCCCGGACAGTACACTGAAGCTTTCTTT. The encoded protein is CASSPGPGQYTEAFF.